This T cell receptor beta chain was identified during a study of CD8+ T cells in alopecia areata. Across the study: Patients in the treated group were given tofacitinib by mouth, 5 to 10 mg twice a day. General observations from the study: Scalp samples also contribute reads from the resident alphabeta T cells found in normal skin.

V was clipped by 5 bases and J by 5 bases, with 16 bases between them. Looked up from germline, CDR1 is MNHEY and CDR2 is SVGAGI. The length of the CDR3 is 15 residues. RNA was extracted and reverse transcribed into cDNA as the sequencing template. Profiled with immunoSEQ multiplex PCR; TCRdb holds only in-frame clones, not every one. The sample consists of roughly 150,000 clones, 50% to 65% of them appearing once. Points on this clone: Its antigen is still unknown.

CD4+ and CD8+ T cells were sorted from PBMCs stained for CD3, CD4 and CD8. The chain employs TRBV6-5 and TRBJ2-1; D uncertain. This TCR came from a human donor with alopecia areata. This specimen consisted of CD8+ T cells sorted from blood, obtained at week 0. The CDR3 sequence: CASSLDYSIHNEQFF. As DNA, the CDR3 is TGTGCCAGCAGTCTGGATTACAGTATTCACAATGAGCAGTTCTTC.